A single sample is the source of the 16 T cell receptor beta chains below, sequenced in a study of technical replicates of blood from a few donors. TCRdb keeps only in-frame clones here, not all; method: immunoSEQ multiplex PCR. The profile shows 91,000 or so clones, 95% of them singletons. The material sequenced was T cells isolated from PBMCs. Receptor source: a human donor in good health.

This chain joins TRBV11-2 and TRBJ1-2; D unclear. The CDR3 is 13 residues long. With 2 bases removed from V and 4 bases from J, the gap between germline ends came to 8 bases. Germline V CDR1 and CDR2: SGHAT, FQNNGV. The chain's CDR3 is CASSLPGSYGYTF. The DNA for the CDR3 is TGTGCCAGCAGCTTACCGGGGTCCTATGGCTACACCTTC.

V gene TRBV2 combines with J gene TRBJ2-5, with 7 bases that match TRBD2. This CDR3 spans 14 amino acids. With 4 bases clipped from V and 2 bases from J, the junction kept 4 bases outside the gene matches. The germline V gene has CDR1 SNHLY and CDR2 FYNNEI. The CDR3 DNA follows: TGTGCCAGCAGTGCGCGGGGAGGGCAAGAGACCCAGTACTTC. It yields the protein CASSARGGQETQYF.

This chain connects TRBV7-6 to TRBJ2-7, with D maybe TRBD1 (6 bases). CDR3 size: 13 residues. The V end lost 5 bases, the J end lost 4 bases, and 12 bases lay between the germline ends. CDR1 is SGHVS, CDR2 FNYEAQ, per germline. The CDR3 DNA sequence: TGTGCCAGCAGCACAACAGGGCTATACGAGCAGTACTTC. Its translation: CASSTTGLYEQYF. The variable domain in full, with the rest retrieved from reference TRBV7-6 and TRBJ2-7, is GAGVSQSPRYKVTKRGQDVALRCDPISGHVSLYWYRQALGQGPEFLTYFNYEAQQDKSGLPNDRFSAERPEGSISTLTIQRTEQRDSAMYRCASSTTGLYEQYFGPGTRLTVT.

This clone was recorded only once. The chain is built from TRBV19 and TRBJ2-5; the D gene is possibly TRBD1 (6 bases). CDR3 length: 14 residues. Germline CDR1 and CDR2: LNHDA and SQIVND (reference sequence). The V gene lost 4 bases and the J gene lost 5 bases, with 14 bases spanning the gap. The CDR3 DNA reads TGTGCCAGTAGTACCTACAGGGATGGGGAGACCCAGTACTTC. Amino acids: CASSTYRDGETQYF. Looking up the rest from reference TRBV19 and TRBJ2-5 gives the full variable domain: DGGITQSPKYLFRKEGQNVTLSCEQNLNHDAMYWYRQDPGQGLRLIYYSQIVNDFQKGDIAEGYSVSREKKESFPLTVTSAQKNPTAFYLCASSTYRDGETQYFGPGTRLLVL.

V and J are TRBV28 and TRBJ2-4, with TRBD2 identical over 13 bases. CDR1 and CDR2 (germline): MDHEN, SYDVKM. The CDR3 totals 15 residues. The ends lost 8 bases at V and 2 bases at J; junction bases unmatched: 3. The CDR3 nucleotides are TGTGCCAGCCGGGGACTAGCGGGATCCAAAAACATTCAGTACTTC. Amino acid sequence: CASRGLAGSKNIQYF. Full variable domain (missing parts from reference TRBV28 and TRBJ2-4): DVKVTQSSRYLVKRTGEKVFLECVQDMDHENMFWYRQDPGLGLRLIYFSYDVKMKEKGDIPEGYSVSREKKERFSLILESASTNQTSMYLCASRGLAGSKNIQYFGAGTRLSVL.

CDR3 in DNA: TGTGCCAGCAGCCCCGGGACAGGGGGCTACGAGCAGTACTTC. Translating it yields CASSPGTGGYEQYF. The rearrangement uses TRBV7-9 and TRBJ2-7, with 11 bases aligning to TRBD1. The V and J ends lost 5 bases and 3 bases, in that order; junction bases with no gene match: 3. This CDR3 contains 14 residues. CDR1 is SEHNR and CDR2 is FQNEAQ in the germline V gene (reference sequence). The full variable domain, in which reference TRBV7-9 and TRBJ2-7 provide the parts outside the CDR3, is DTGVSQNPRHKITKRGQNVTFRCDPISEHNRLYWYRQTLGQGPEFLTYFQNEAQLEKSRLLSDRFSAERPKGSFSTLEIQRTEQGDSAMYLCASSPGTGGYEQYFGPGTRLTVT.

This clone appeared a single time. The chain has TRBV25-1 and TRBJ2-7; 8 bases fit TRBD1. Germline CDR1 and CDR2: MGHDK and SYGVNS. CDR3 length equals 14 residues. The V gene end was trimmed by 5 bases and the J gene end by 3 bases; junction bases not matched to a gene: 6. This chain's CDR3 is CASSPGQVFYEQYF. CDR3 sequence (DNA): TGTGCCAGCAGTCCGGGACAGGTCTTCTACGAGCAGTACTTC.

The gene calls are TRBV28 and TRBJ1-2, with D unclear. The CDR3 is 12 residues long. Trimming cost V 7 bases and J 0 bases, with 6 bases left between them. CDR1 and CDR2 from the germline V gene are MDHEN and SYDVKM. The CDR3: CASMPANYGYTF. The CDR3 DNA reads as TGTGCCAGCATGCCGGCTAACTATGGCTACACCTTC.

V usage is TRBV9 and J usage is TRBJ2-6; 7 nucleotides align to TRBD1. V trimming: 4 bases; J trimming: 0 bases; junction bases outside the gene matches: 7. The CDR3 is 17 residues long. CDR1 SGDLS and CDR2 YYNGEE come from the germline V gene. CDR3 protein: CASSRGPRNSGANVLTF. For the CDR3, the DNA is TGTGCCAGCAGCAGGGGGCCCAGGAACTCTGGGGCCAACGTCCTGACTTTC.

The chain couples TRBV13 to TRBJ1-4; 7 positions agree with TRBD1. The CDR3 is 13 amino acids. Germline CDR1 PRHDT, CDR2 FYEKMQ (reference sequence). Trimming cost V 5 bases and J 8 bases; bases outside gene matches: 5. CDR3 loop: CASSNRDREKLFF. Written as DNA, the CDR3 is TGTGCCAGCAGCAACCGGGACAGAGAAAAACTGTTTTTT.

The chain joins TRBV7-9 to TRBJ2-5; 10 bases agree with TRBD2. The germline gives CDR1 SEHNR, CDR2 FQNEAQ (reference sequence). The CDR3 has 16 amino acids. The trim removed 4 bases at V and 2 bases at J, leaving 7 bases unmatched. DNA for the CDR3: TGTGCCAGCAGCTCAGTCCTAGCGGGGGATCAAGAGACCCAGTACTTC. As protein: CASSSVLAGDQETQYF.

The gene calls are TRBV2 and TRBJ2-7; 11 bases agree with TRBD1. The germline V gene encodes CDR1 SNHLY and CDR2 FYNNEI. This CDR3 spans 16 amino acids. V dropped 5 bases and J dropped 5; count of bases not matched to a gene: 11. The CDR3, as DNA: TGTGCCAGCAGTCCCTTCTCGGGACAGGGGGAAGACGAGCAGTACTTC. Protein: CASSPFSGQGEDEQYF.

CDR3: CASSLDRKSSYEQYF. The CDR3 DNA reads as TGTGCCAGCAGCCTTGACAGAAAAAGCTCCTACGAGCAGTACTTC. The V gene is TRBV6-5, the J gene TRBJ2-7, with D perhaps matching TRBD1 (5 bases). CDR1 is MNHEY, CDR2 SVGAGI, per germline. Trimming took off 6 bases at V and 0 bases at J, with 15 bases between the two ends. There are 15 residues in the CDR3.

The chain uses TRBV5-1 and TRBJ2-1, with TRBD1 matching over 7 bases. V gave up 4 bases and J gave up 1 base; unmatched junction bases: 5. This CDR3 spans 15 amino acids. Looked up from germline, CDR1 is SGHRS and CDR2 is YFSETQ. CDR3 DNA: TGCGCCAGCAGCCCCGAGGGGGCTTCCTACAATGAGCAGTTCTTC. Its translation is CASSPEGASYNEQFF.

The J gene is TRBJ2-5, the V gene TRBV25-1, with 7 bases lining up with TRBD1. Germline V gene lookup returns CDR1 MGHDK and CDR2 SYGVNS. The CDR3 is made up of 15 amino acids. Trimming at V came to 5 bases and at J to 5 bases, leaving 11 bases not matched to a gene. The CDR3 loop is CASSLGTGDRETQYF. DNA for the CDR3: TGTGCCAGCAGTCTGGGCACAGGGGACCGTGAGACCCAGTACTTC. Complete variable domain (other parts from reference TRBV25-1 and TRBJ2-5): EADIYQTPRYLVIGTGKKITLECSQTMGHDKMYWYQQDPGMELHLIHYSYGVNSTEKGDLSSESTVSRIRTEHFPLTLESARPSHTSQYLCASSLGTGDRETQYFGPGTRLLVL.

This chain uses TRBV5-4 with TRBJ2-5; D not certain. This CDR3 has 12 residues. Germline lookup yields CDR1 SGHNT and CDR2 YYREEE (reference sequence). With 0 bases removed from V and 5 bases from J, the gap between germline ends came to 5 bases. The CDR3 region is CASSLAHETQYF. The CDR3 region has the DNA TGTGCCAGCAGCTTGGCCCATGAGACCCAGTACTTC.